This entry features one T cell receptor (beta chain) sequence. This clonotype showed up many times. The clone's antigen remains unknown. Base qualities are not at hand, and no much larger clone is one base apart. These data belong to a study of CD8 T cells in ankylosing spondylitis (dated by TCRdb to about 2017). With respect to the entire study: To find TCR variants linked to disease, the study profiled T cell receptor beta repertoires in ankylosing spondylitis patients and healthy donors. The whole study cohort included over a hundred healthy donors and over 20 ankylosing spondylitis patients. Peripheral blood was sampled, and synovial fluid was also collected from ankylosing spondylitis patients. What the authors observed across the whole study: The disease-linked clones had a CD8+ phenotype and were found at relatively low frequencies in peripheral blood. Blood from ankylosing spondylitis patients appeared to be characterized by a TCR beta motif made up of seven or eight highly homologous amino acid variants. Some motif variants had previously been reported in the synovial fluid and blood of reactive arthritis patients, which suggests shared mechanisms of disease initiation. The disease-linked clones were reported to be significantly enriched in matched synovial fluid samples from ankylosing spondylitis patients.

Sequencing instrument: Illumina HiSeq 2500. Quantitative 5'-RACE with molecular barcodes was used to prepare TCR beta libraries. In the paper's pipeline: To identify disease-linked TCR variants, a new computational method was used, one built on a probabilistic model of VDJ rearrangement. TCRdb redid the processing of the public reads, applying fastp at Q25 and MiXCR, and retained in-frame beta chains. Duplicate CDR3 protein sequences are folded into a single record with the most common DNA and genes. These V and J calls rely on TCRdb rather than the paper's analysis. The sample includes approximately 100,000 distinct CDR3 sequences, with roughly 8.7% observed a single time. In total, the top ten clones hold about 9.6% of the sample. The CDR3 contains 13 residues, cysteine and phenylalanine counted. This entry keeps only the CDR3 DNA: 39 bases, framed from base 1. In the germline V gene, CDR1 corresponds to MNHEY and CDR2 to SVGEGT. V is shortened by 4 bases, J by 1 base, and the region joining them spans 8 bases.

The TCR sequence derives from a male donor with ankylosing spondylitis or in good health (not recorded which). The chain couples TRBV6-2 or TRBV6-3 to TRBJ2-7; the D gene assignment is ambiguous. Sequencing used blood, either unsorted or a sorted T cell fraction (not recorded which). The DNA reads as follows: TGTGCCAGCAGTTCAACCGGATCCTACGAGCAGTACTTC. Its protein product is CASSSTGSYEQYF.